The 10 T cell receptor beta chains in this list originate from one sample, sequenced in a study of blood T cells in healthy people across ages. The use of a sample-barcoded 5' primer and a J-beta primer mix characterized a second PCR of about 7 to 12 cycles. One entry per CDR3 protein results from TCRdb running MiXCR on the 5' RACE reads. The sample records 800,000 to 950,000 distinct CDR3 sequences, 40% to 60% being singletons. The sequenced sample consisted of blood. The receptor source for this set is a man aged 30 to 45 in good health.

The gene calls are TRBV20-1 and TRBJ2-3, with 11 bases lining up with TRBD2. The germline V gene encodes CDR1 DFQATT and CDR2 SNEGSKA (reference sequence). This CDR3 has 18 amino acids. The trim removed 0 bases at V and 0 bases at J, leaving 8 bases unmatched. Here the CDR3 reads CSARDFLAGGRSTDTQYF. The CDR3 coding sequence is TGCAGTGCTAGAGATTTCCTAGCGGGGGGCCGTAGCACAGATACGCAGTATTTT.

This chain links TRBV29-1 with TRBJ2-1, with 8 bases fitting TRBD2. This CDR3 is built from 14 residues. V gave up 6 bases and J gave up 4 bases; unmatched junction bases: 8. From germline, CDR1 is SQVTM and CDR2 ANQGSEA. The CDR3 loop reads CSVAAGGRYNEQFF. CDR3 sequence (DNA): TGCAGCGTCGCCGCGGGGGGTAGGTACAATGAGCAGTTCTTC.

The chain links TRBV5-1 to TRBJ2-5, with D perhaps matching TRBD1 (6 bases). CDR3 size: 12 residues. The V gene lost 0 bases and the J gene lost 11 bases, with 11 bases spanning the gap. Germline CDR1 SGHRS, CDR2 YFSETQ. CDR3 bases: TGCGCCAGCAGCTTGGGGGGACAACCGCAGTACTTC. Translated, it gives CASSLGGQPQYF.

The V call is TRBV10-3, the J call TRBJ2-7, with 10 bases fitting TRBD1. Trimming removed 2 bases from V and 4 bases from J; junction bases left unmatched: 2. The CDR3 is 14 residues long. Germline V gene lookup returns CDR1 ENHRY and CDR2 SYGVKD. The CDR3 reads CAISEGTGVYEQYF. For the CDR3, the DNA is TGTGCCATCAGTGAGGGGACAGGGGTATACGAGCAGTACTTC.

This clonotype appeared a few times. A single base separates this from a much larger clone, so it may be a read error. The rearrangement uses TRBV6-6 and TRBJ1-2, with TRBD1 as a possible D gene (5 bases). V lost 5 bases and J lost 8, with 18 bases in between. The CDR3 has 14 residues. CDR1 MNHNY and CDR2 SVGAGI come from the germline V gene (reference sequence). CDR3 in amino acids: CASSDGTLSRGYTF. CDR3 nucleotides: TGTGCCAGCAGTGACGGGACCCTATCGAGGGGCTACACCTTC.

This clonotype was found a few times. The V call is TRBV27, the J call TRBJ2-1; possibly TRBD1 or TRBD2 for D (5 bases each). Deletions cut 3 bases from V and 7 bases from J, with 13 bases between. The CDR3 is 14 residues long. Germline V gene lookup returns CDR1 MNHEY and CDR2 SMNVEV (reference sequence). CDR3 nucleotides: TGTGCCAGCAGTTTGAACGGGGCAAAGAATGAGCAGTTCTTC. Its protein product is CASSLNGAKNEQFF.

V is TRBV6-2 or TRBV6-3 and J is TRBJ2-5; possibly TRBD2 for D (7 bases). The J call is in doubt because the DNA end fits TRBJ2-7 better. The CDR3 is 17 residues long. From germline, CDR1 is MNHEY and CDR2 SVGEGT. The CDR3 region is CASSYGVRGGQGYEQYF. The CDR3 DNA is TGTGCCAGCAGTTACGGCGTTAGGGGGGGACAAGGATACGAGCAGTACTTC.

There are a few counts of this clonotype. The chain links TRBV12-3 or TRBV12-4 to TRBJ2-7; 8 bases match TRBD1. The CDR3 consists of 15 residues. The V segment lost 6 bases and the J segment 5 bases; nucleotides outside the gene matches: 12. Written as DNA, the CDR3 is TGTGCCAGCAGCCCTGGGACAGGCTACCTGGACGAGCAGTACTTC. It encodes CASSPGTGYLDEQYF.

About this clonotype itself: The conserved closing phenylalanine or tryptophan is absent in this CDR3, likely reflecting a read error. The chain uses TRBV10-3 and TRBJ1-4; the D is unclear. With 8 bases removed from V and 3 bases from J, the gap between germline ends came to 7 bases. CDR3 size: 12 residues. The V gene's germline CDR1 is ENHRY and CDR2 SYGVKD. CDR3 coding DNA: TGTGCCATCTCCAAAGCTAATGAAAAACTGTTTGTT. As protein: CAISKANEKLFV.

This clonotype was seen a few times. V gene TRBV20-1 combines with J gene TRBJ2-1, with 12 bases lining up with TRBD2. Losses at the gene ends were 0 bases for V and 5 bases for J; bases not matched to a gene: 2. CDR3 length: 15 residues. Germline V gene lookup returns CDR1 DFQATT and CDR2 SNEGSKA (reference sequence). CDR3 residues: CSARELAGGNNEQFF. The CDR3 region has the DNA TGCAGTGCTAGAGAACTAGCGGGGGGCAACAATGAGCAGTTCTTC.